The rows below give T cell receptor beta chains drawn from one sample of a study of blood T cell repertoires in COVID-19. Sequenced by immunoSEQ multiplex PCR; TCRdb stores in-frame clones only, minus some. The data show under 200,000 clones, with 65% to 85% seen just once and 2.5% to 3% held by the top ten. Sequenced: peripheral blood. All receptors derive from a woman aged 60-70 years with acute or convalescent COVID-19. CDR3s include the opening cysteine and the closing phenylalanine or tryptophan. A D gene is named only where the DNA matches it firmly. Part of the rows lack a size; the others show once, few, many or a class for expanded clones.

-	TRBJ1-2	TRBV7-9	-	CASSSPYLTASLTF	TGTGCCAGCAGCTCCCCCTACTTGACAGCCTCTCTCACCTTC
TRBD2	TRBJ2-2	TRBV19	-	CASMPSGRRGGELFF	TGTGCCAGTATGCCTAGCGGGAGGCGGGGCGGGGAGCTGTTTTTT
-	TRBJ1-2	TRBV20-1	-	CSANREWGYTF	TGCAGTGCTAACCGGGAGTGGGGCTACACCTTC
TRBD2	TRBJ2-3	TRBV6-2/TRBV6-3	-	CASSDVSGGVADTQYF	TGTGCCAGCAGTGACGTTAGCGGGGGCGTTGCAGATACGCAGTATTTT
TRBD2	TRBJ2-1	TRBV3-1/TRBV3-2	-	CASSQDFGGAYNEQFF	TGTGCCAGCAGCCAAGATTTCGGGGGGGCCTACAATGAGCAGTTCTTC
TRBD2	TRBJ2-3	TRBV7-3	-	CASSLTSGGSSSTDTQYF	TGTGCCAGCAGCCTAACTAGCGGGGGGTCTTCTAGCACAGATACGCAGTATTTT
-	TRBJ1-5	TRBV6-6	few	CASRTVSNQPQHF	TGTGCCAGCAGGACAGTTAGCAATCAGCCCCAGCATTTT
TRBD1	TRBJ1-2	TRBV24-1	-	CATSDPRDRTNYGYTF	TGTGCCACCAGTGATCCCCGGGACAGAACTAACTATGGCTACACCTTC
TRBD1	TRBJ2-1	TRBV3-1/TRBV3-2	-	CASSQEGTATIYNEQFF	TGTGCCAGCAGCCAAGAAGGGACAGCGACTATTTACAATGAGCAGTTCTTC
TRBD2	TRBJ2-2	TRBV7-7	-	CASSSLAGANTGELFF	TGTGCTAGCAGCTCACTAGCGGGCGCGAACACCGGGGAGCTGTTTTTT
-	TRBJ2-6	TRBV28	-	CASSSPQGVPGANVLTF	TGTGCCAGCAGTTCCCCACAGGGAGTGCCTGGGGCCAACGTCCTGACTTTC
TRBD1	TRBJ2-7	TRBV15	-	CATSTTTGSRYERYF	TGTGCCACCAGCACCACGACAGGGAGTCGGTACGAGCGGTACTTC
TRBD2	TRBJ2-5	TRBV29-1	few	CSVERTSGVFETQYF	TGCAGCGTCGAAAGGACTAGCGGGGTGTTTGAGACCCAGTACTTC
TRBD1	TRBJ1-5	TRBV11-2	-	CASSRDRGNQPQHF	TGTGCCAGCAGCCGGGACAGGGGGAATCAGCCCCAGCATTTT
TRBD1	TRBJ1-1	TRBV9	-	CASSVADRSYTEAFF	TGTGCCAGCAGCGTAGCGGACAGGAGTTACACTGAAGCTTTCTTT
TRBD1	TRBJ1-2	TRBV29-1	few	CSVEGAGGGYTF	TGCAGCGTTGAAGGGGCAGGGGGTGGCTACACCTTC
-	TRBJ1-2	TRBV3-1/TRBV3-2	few	CASSVARKDYGYTF	TGTGCCAGCAGTGTAGCTAGGAAGGACTATGGCTACACCTTC
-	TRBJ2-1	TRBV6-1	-	CASSEGDSNNEQFF	TGTGCCAGCAGTGAAGGTGACTCTAACAATGAGCAGTTCTTC
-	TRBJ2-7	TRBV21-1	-	CASSKLVQWGQGASEQYF	-
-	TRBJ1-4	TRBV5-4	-	CASSPDGGFLEKLFF	TGTGCCAGCAGCCCGGACGGGGGTTTCCTTGAAAAACTGTTTTTT
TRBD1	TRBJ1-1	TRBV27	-	CASSSGQVNTEAFF	TGTGCCAGCAGTTCGGGACAGGTGAACACTGAAGCTTTCTTT
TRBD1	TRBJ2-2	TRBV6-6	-	CATTTGGSTGELFF	TGTGCCACCACAACAGGGGGCAGCACCGGGGAGCTGTTTTTT
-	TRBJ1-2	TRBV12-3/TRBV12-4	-	CASSLAGGGYTF	TGTGCCAGCAGTTTGGCCGGCGGGGGCTACACCTTC
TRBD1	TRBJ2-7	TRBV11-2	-	CASSYSRQGAYEQYF	TGTGCCAGCAGCTACTCCCGACAGGGGGCCTACGAGCAGTACTTC
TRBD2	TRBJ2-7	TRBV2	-	CASQTGGAGEQYF	TGTGCCAGCCAAACGGGAGGGGCGGGGGAGCAGTACTTC
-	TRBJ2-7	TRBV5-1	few	CASSLAGEQYF	TGCGCCAGCAGCTTGGCCGGCGAGCAGTACTTC
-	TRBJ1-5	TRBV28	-	CASSSTGRGDQPQHF	TGTGCCAGCAGTTCTACAGGGAGGGGTGATCAGCCCCAGCATTTT
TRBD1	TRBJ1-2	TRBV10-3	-	CATGTGGYGYTF	TGTGCCACGGGGACAGGGGGCTATGGCTACACCTTC
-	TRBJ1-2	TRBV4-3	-	CASSQELNYGYTF	TGCGCCAGCAGCCAAGAACTGAACTATGGCTACACCTTC
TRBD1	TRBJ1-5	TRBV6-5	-	CASRRDRGSNQPQHF	TGTGCCAGCAGACGTGACAGGGGAAGCAATCAGCCCCAGCATTTT
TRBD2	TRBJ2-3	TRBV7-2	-	CASSPQHGLAGTDTQYF	TGTGCCAGCAGCCCACAACATGGACTAGCGGGCACAGATACGCAGTATTTT
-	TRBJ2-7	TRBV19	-	CASSIVPGTYEQYF	TGTGCCAGTAGTATAGTACCAGGGACCTACGAGCAGTACTTC
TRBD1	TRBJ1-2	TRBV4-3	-	CASSQEGQKPYGYTF	TGCGCCAGCAGCCAAGAGGGACAGAAGCCCTATGGCTACACCTTC